This TCR beta chain was recorded in a study of post-analysis software for immune sequencing data (dated by TCRdb to the mid-2010s). A note on the overall study: The recorded disease courses included relapsing-remitting, secondary progressive and progressive-relapsing multiple sclerosis, and some patients had no subtype annotation. The patient repertoires were compared against some twelve previously published healthy control repertoires obtained from donors aged 6 to 25 years. A subset of samples was prepared in parallel using single-end sample barcoding, then pooled and co-amplified after Illumina adapter ligation. Study-level results and caveats: The control group was slightly older than the multiple sclerosis patient group. Direct clustering with F measure revealed strong co-clustering of samples prepared in the same batch, which led to a batch-effect correction. Significantly higher frequencies in patients than in controls were found for five TRBV segments, including TRBV5-6, TRBV5-1 and TRBV20-1. Normalized Chao1 diversity was significantly lower in multiple sclerosis patients than controls, suggesting substantial peripheral T-cell clonal expansion.

TCR beta repertoires were profiled from peripheral blood of more than ten young patients with multiple sclerosis to demonstrate the VDJtools post-analysis software. Multiple sclerosis patients were children and adolescents aged about 6 to 15 years. V loses 1 base, J loses 4 bases, and the germline ends lie 15 bases apart. The germline V gene gives CDR1 as SGHRS and CDR2 as YFSETQ. From cysteine to phenylalanine, the CDR3 is 16 amino acids long. The read is trimmed to its CDR3 DNA, 48 bases read in frame from base 1. On this clonotype itself: It lacks a known antigen. Base-call qualities are not available, and no considerably larger clone is one nucleotide away.

Library construction relied on PCR. The reads were generated on an Illumina HiSeq 2500. To reduce PCR and sequencing biases, unique molecular identifiers were built into the TCR beta cDNA libraries. Per 1 to 10 million input T cells, some 500,000 cDNA molecules were obtained, such that each molecule approximated one T cell. The patient libraries were prepared and sequenced using the same protocol as the earlier healthy control dataset. Samples belonging to the same batch were prepared together, multiplexed and sequenced on a shared HiSeq lane. In the source study's methods: MIGEC was used to process the raw barcoded reads, and molecular identifier groups with only a single read were discarded before consensus assembly and CDR3 extraction. VDJtools was used for post-analysis of the clonotype tables, and diversity was normalized by down-sampling every dataset to the size of the smallest sample. To correct batch-related cross-sample contamination, repertoire overlap clustering matched CDR3 amino acid sequences but not nucleotide sequences. In TCRdb, the public reads were trimmed at Q25 with fastp and aligned with MiXCR, with productive beta chains retained. Every distinct CDR3 protein forms one entry, paired with its most common genes and DNA. TCRdb's processing, not the study's, gives the V and J calls here. This sample has 380,000 or so distinct CDR3 sequences in its table, and less than 35% of those were observed once. Jointly, the top ten make up around an eighth of the sample.

The sequence is built from TRBV5-1 and TRBJ2-1, and the D gene may be TRBD1, 6 bases matching. Sequenced material: blood. The clonotype originates from a girl between 10 and 17 years old with multiple sclerosis. The DNA sequence is given as TGCGCCAGCAGCTTGTGGGGGCCAGGCGTTTACAATGAGCAGTTCTTC. This codes for CASSLWGPGVYNEQFF.